This TCR beta chain was recorded in a study of blood T cells in healthy people across ages. About the study: Per two T cells, template switching captured roughly one barcoded beta molecule.

Staff drew approximately 9.7 milliliters of peripheral blood from each donor. Through a sample-barcoded 5' primer and a J-beta primer mix, a second PCR was run for about 6 to 12 cycles. Every sample gave at least 3 million paired-end reads containing CDR3. TCRdb passed the 5' RACE reads through MiXCR, listing each CDR3 protein once. This sample carries approximately 1.5 million distinct CDR3 sequences, 30% to 40% of them seen once, and the ten largest clones take roughly 10%. The junction had 8 bases not matched to a gene; V was cut back by 0 bases and J by 4 bases. CDR3 length equals 17 residues. Germline CDR1 is WNHNN and CDR2 is SYGVQD (reference sequence).

This receptor was identified in a woman aged 25 to 39 in good health. The chain combines TRBV10-1 with TRBJ2-1, with 8 bases identical to TRBD2. The specimen was blood. The CDR3 sequence: CASSESNGGALYNEQFF. The DNA for the CDR3 is TGCGCCAGCAGTGAGTCCAACGGGGGGGCCTTATACAATGAGCAGTTCTTC.